A single sample is the source of the 32 T cell receptor beta chains below, sequenced in a study of T cell clonality in common variable immunodeficiency. Clones were read by immunoSEQ multiplex PCR, and TCRdb kept only the in-frame ones, dropping some. The data show about 28,000 clones, with none appearing a single time. The sequencing input was peripheral blood mononuclear cells. These receptors all come from a person aged 18 to 75 in good health.

On this clone: Read sequence stops 3 residues before the CDR3 end, and the germline J gene provides the missing end. The gene calls are TRBV7-9 and TRBJ1-2; 8 bases fit TRBD1. The CDR3 sequence is 15 residues long. V shed 4 bases, J shed 6 bases, and the junction held 10 bases outside the gene matches. Germline-derived CDR1 and CDR2 are SEHNR and FQNEAQ (reference sequence). CDR3 in amino acids: CASSSPRQGMNGYTF. The part of the CDR3 DNA that was read is TGTGCCAGCAGCTCCCCCAGACAGGGGATGAATGGC.

Remarks on this clone: The missing CDR3 end, 3 residues past where the read stops, is filled in from the germline J gene. The chain links TRBV20-1 to TRBJ1-5; D possibly corresponds to TRBD1 (5 bases). CDR3 length equals 14 residues. Germline lookup yields CDR1 DFQATT and CDR2 SNEGSKA (reference sequence). The V end lost 1 base, the J end lost 5 bases, and 12 bases lay between the germline ends. The CDR3 reads CSARGGGDHQPQHF. The sequenced part of the CDR3 DNA is TGCAGTGCTAGAGGGGGGGGAGATCATCAGCCC.

Remarks on this clone: The read is 3 residues too short to cover the CDR3 end, so that end is filled in from the germline J gene. The chain employs TRBV2 and TRBJ1-4; D gene unclear. Germline V gene lookup returns CDR1 SNHLY and CDR2 FYNNEI. The CDR3 consists of 16 residues. Here the CDR3 reads CASSEARRRRNSPLFF. The part of the CDR3 DNA that was read is TGTGCCAGCAGTGAAGCGCGCAGGAGGAGAAATTCACCA.

This clone was recorded at least ten times. Sequencing ends 3 residues short of the CDR3 end; the germline J gene provides the rest. The chain joins TRBV6-2 or TRBV6-3 to TRBJ2-1; 7 bases line up with TRBD2. The V segment lost 6 bases and the J segment 3 bases; nucleotides outside the gene matches: 8. Germline V gene sequence: CDR1 MNHEY, CDR2 SVGEGT. The CDR3 totals 15 residues. The CDR3 protein is CASSVLAVDYNEQFF. The part of the CDR3 DNA that was read is TGTGCCAGCAGCGTCCTAGCGGTGGACTACAATGAG.

This clone was recorded at least ten times. The read gets to within 3 residues of the CDR3 end, and the germline J gene fills in the rest. This chain joins TRBV10-3 and TRBJ1-5; no reliable D call. V lost 9 bases to trimming and J lost 4 bases, with 16 bases between them. Germline CDR1 reads ENHRY; CDR2 reads SYGVKD. This CDR3 is built from 14 residues. The chain's CDR3 is CAISERVGNQPQHF. The part of the CDR3 DNA that was read is TGTGCCATTTCAGAGCGAGTTGGAAATCAGCCC.

This clone appeared a few times. The CDR3 extends 3 residues past the end of the read, so its final part is completed from the germline J gene. This chain uses TRBV6-2 or TRBV6-3 with TRBJ1-1, with 8 bases matching TRBD1. The CDR3 runs to 14 residues. The V gene end was trimmed by 7 bases and the J gene end by 5 bases; junction bases not matched to a gene: 9. The germline gives CDR1 MNHEY, CDR2 SVGEGT. The CDR3 bases that were read are TGTGCCAGCACCCAAGACAGGGGTTGGACTGAA. This translates into CASTQDRGWTE. The whole CDR3 region reads CASTQDRGWTEAFF.

This clone has ten or more counts. An end of the junction does not agree with germline; a read error may underlie this. The CDR3 goes on 3 residues after the read ends, and that part is filled in from the germline J gene. The chain joins TRBV4-2 to TRBJ1-1, with D tentatively TRBD1 (6 bases). The CDR3 covers 15 residues. From germline, CDR1 is LGHNA and CDR2 YNFKEQ. CDR3 protein: CASSQESGRGGKAFF. Incomplete CDR3 DNA: TGCGCCAGCAGCCAAGAATCGGGCAGGGGTGGTAAA.

As concerns this clone: Sequencing ends 3 residues short of the CDR3 end; the germline J gene provides the rest. V gene TRBV7-9 combines with J gene TRBJ1-2, with a possible D match to TRBD1 (5 bases). This CDR3 comprises 14 residues. Germline-derived CDR1 and CDR2 are SEHNR and FQNEAQ (reference sequence). CDR3 DNA (partial): TGTGCCAGCAGCTTAACGCAGGGCGACAATGAC. Translating it yields CASSLTQGDND. The complete CDR3 protein is CASSLTQGDNDYTF.

This clone was seen only a few times. The CDR3 end lies 3 residues beyond the end of the read and is filled in from the germline J gene. The chain combines TRBV19 with TRBJ1-5; D uncertain. CDR1 and CDR2 from the germline V gene are LNHDA and SQIVND (reference sequence). This CDR3 spans 13 amino acids. V was pared by 2 bases and J by 1 base, with 3 bases between. The CDR3 region is CASSIQSNQPQHF. The CDR3 DNA, read in part, is TGTGCCAGTAGTATACAGAGCAATCAGCCC.

In this sample, this clone turned up a few times. Read coverage stops 3 residues before the CDR3 terminus; the germline J gene supplies the remainder. The rearrangement links TRBV7-9 to TRBJ1-2; D may be TRBD1 (6 bases). Germline CDR1 reads SEHNR; CDR2 reads FQNEAQ (reference sequence). The CDR3 runs to 14 residues. CDR3 DNA, as far as it was read: TGTGCCAGCAGCTTAATTGGACAGCCCTACGAC. It encodes CASSLIGQPYD. The CDR3 in full is CASSLIGQPYDYTF.

This clone was seen repeatedly, ten times or more. The read comes to an end 3 residues before the CDR3 does, leaving the germline J gene to fill in the end. The gene calls are TRBV10-1 and TRBJ2-3, with 10 bases that match TRBD2. V was pared by 4 bases and J by 5 bases, with 0 bases of the junction left unmatched. The CDR3 runs to 13 residues. Per the germline V gene, CDR1 is WNHNN and CDR2 is SYGVQD (reference sequence). CDR3 sequence reads: CASSGTSGDTQYF. CDR3 DNA, as far as it was read: TGCGCCAGCAGTGGGACTAGCGGAGATACG.

Comment on this clone: The missing CDR3 end, 3 residues past where the read stops, is filled in from the germline J gene. The same CDR3 is also encoded by other DNA sequences in this sample. This chain links TRBV7-9 with TRBJ2-1; D possibly corresponds to TRBD2 (5 bases). The CDR3 has 15 residues. V was pared by 3 bases and J by 0 bases, with 9 bases between. CDR1 is SEHNR, CDR2 FQNEAQ, per germline (reference sequence). CDR3 protein: CASSFSESSYNEQFF. The part of the CDR3 DNA that was read is TGTGCCAGCAGCTTTAGCGAGAGCTCCTACAATGAG.

This clone was counted many times. The read falls 3 residues short of the CDR3 end, and the missing part is taken from the germline J gene. The chain joins TRBV10-1 to TRBJ2-2; 8 nucleotides line up with TRBD1. CDR1 is WNHNN, CDR2 SYGVQD, per germline (reference sequence). The CDR3 spans 12 residues. Trimming cost V 6 bases and J 10 bases; bases outside gene matches: 4. CDR3 bases read: TGCGCCAGCAGAAAGGACAGGGAGGAG. Amino acids: CASRKDREE. In full, the CDR3 is CASRKDREELFF.

Ten or more counts support this clone. The CDR3 end falls 3 residues outside the read, so it is completed with the germline J gene. The genes are TRBV7-2 and TRBJ1-4; tentatively, D is TRBD1 (6 bases). The V gene's germline CDR1 is SGHTA and CDR2 FQGNSA. The CDR3 sequence is 13 residues long. V lost 7 bases, J lost 7 bases, and 13 bases lay in between. CDR3 residues: CASKVAGVEKLFF. CDR3 DNA (partial): TGTGCCAGCAAGGTAGCAGGGGTTGAAAAA.

This clone was counted ten times or more. From the germline J gene comes the end of the CDR3, since the read stops 3 residues before it. The chain employs TRBV6-2 or TRBV6-3 and TRBJ2-7; D is possibly TRBD1 (5 bases). V lost 8 bases, J lost 4 bases, and 21 bases lay in between. Per germline, CDR1 MNHEY and CDR2 SVGEGT. The CDR3 consists of 15 residues. The sequenced CDR3 bases are TGTGCCAGCGGGATTGGACACCTAAGGACATACGAG. Protein product: CASGIGHLRTYE. The entire CDR3 sequence reads CASGIGHLRTYEQYF.

At least ten counts were recorded for this clone. The CDR3 goes on 3 residues after the read ends, and that part is filled in from the germline J gene. The chain is built from TRBV20-1 and TRBJ2-1; maybe TRBD2 (5 bases). The CDR3 totals 12 residues. Germline CDR1 and CDR2: DFQATT and SNEGSKA (reference sequence). V lost 5 bases and J 3 bases, leaving 8 bases between the germline ends. This chain's CDR3 is CSAPDFYNEQFF. The sequenced part of the CDR3 DNA is TGCAGTGCTCCGGACTTCTACAATGAG.

This clone was observed a handful of times. The read comes to an end 3 residues before the CDR3 does, leaving the germline J gene to fill in the end. V and J are TRBV19 and TRBJ2-1; D perhaps matches TRBD2 (7 bases). This CDR3 spans 12 amino acids. The V gene's germline CDR1 is LNHDA and CDR2 SQIVND (reference sequence). Trimming took off 10 bases at V and 6 bases at J, with 13 bases between the two ends. The covered CDR3 bases are TGTGCCACCGGGGGGCGTAGCAATGAG. Translated, it gives CATGGRSNE. The complete CDR3 protein is CATGGRSNEQFF.

This clone was observed at least ten times. The CDR3 goes on 3 residues after the read ends, and that part is filled in from the germline J gene. The rearrangement links TRBV7-9 to TRBJ2-6; D unresolved. Germline V CDR1 and CDR2: SEHNR, FQNEAQ (reference sequence). V shed 8 bases and J shed 2 bases, with 13 bases lying between them. This CDR3 has 15 residues. Partial CDR3 DNA: TGTGCCAGCCCCGACCCCCTAGCTGGGGCCAACGTC. Translating gives CASPDPLAGANV. The entire CDR3 reads CASPDPLAGANVLTF.

This clone was seen ten or more times. The read ends 3 residues early relative to the CDR3; the germline J gene fills the gap. This chain connects TRBV20-1 to TRBJ2-1, with D possibly matching TRBD1 (5 bases). Between the trimmed V and J ends, which lost 4 bases and 4 bases, there was a span of 8 bases. CDR1 and CDR2 (germline): DFQATT, SNEGSKA (reference sequence). There are 12 residues in the CDR3. CDR3 DNA (partial): TGCAGTGCTATGACAGATTACAATGAG. Translation gives CSAMTDYNE. The whole CDR3 sequence is CSAMTDYNEQFF.

The table lists this clone with a few counts. The read ends 3 residues shy of where the CDR3 ends; the end is completed using the germline J gene. The J gene is TRBJ1-5, the V gene TRBV5-1, with D maybe TRBD1 (5 bases). Germline CDR1 is SGHRS and CDR2 is YFSETQ. The CDR3 covers 13 residues. Deletions cut 1 base from V and 9 bases from J, with 11 bases between. CDR3 DNA, as far as it was read: TGCGCCAGCAGCTTGACAGGTCAAGGGCCC. As protein: CASSLTGQGP. The whole CDR3 region reads CASSLTGQGPQHF.

This clone was seen many times. The read is 3 residues too short to cover the CDR3 end, so that end is filled in from the germline J gene. This chain connects TRBV19 to TRBJ2-7; tentative D call: TRBD1 (5 bases). Germline V CDR1 and CDR2: LNHDA, SQIVND (reference sequence). Between the trimmed V and J ends, which lost 8 bases and 1 base, there was a span of 15 bases. The CDR3 consists of 14 residues. CDR3: CASGGAGVSYEQYF. Incomplete CDR3 DNA: TGTGCCAGTGGTGGGGCAGGTGTTTCCTACGAG.

This clone was counted only a few times. The CDR3 end lies 3 residues beyond the end of the read and is filled in from the germline J gene. The genes are TRBV7-9 and TRBJ1-2, with a tentative D call TRBD1 (5 bases). Germline V gene sequence: CDR1 SEHNR, CDR2 FQNEAQ (reference sequence). The CDR3 has 12 residues. The CDR3 loop is CASSFTGADYTF. The CDR3 bases that were read are TGTGCCAGCAGCTTCACAGGAGCCGAC. The entire variable domain, with the rest obtained from reference TRBV7-9 and TRBJ1-2, is as follows: DTGVSQNPRHKITKRGQNVTFRCDPISEHNRLYWYRQTLGQGPEFLTYFQNEAQLEKSRLLSDRFSAERPKGSFSTLEIQRTEQGDSAMYLCASSFTGADYTFGSGTRLTVV.

This clone was recorded at least ten times. Sequencing ends 3 residues short of the CDR3 end; the germline J gene provides the rest. The V call is TRBV5-1, the J call TRBJ1-4; D gene unclear. Germline CDR1 and CDR2: SGHRS and YFSETQ. The CDR3 runs 13 residues. The CDR3 here is CASSLAGVSPLFF. The CDR3 DNA, read in part, is TGCGCCAGCAGCTTGGCCGGGGTATCACCA. Supplemented by reference TRBV5-1 and TRBJ1-4, the full variable domain reads KAGVTQTPRYLIKTRGQQVTLSCSPISGHRSVSWYQQTPGQGLQFLFEYFSETQRNKGNFPGRFSGRQFSNSRSEMNVSTLELGDSALYLCASSLAGVSPLFFGSGTQLSVL.

This clone was detected ten times or more. The CDR3 end is not reached by the read, which stops 3 residues before it; the germline J gene fills it in. This rearrangement joins TRBV11-2 to TRBJ1-2; 7 nucleotides line up with TRBD1. CDR1 SGHAT and CDR2 FQNNGV come from the germline V gene. The CDR3 extends over 13 amino acids. J was trimmed by 5 bases and V by 7 bases; bases with no gene match: 7. The DNA read from the CDR3 is TGTGCCAGCACCCAGAACAGGGGATATGGC. It is translated as CASTQNRGYG. In full, the CDR3 is CASTQNRGYGYTF.

This clone was seen ten or more times. The read terminates 3 residues ahead of where the CDR3 ends, so the germline J gene completes it. The chain is built from TRBV7-8 and TRBJ1-2; the D gene is possibly TRBD1 (5 bases). The germline gives CDR1 SGHVS, CDR2 FQNEAQ. This CDR3 is built from 15 residues. The sequenced CDR3 bases are TGTGCCAGCAGCTTAGCGCCTAGGGGAATCCAGGGC. Translating gives CASSLAPRGIQG. The whole CDR3 protein reads CASSLAPRGIQGYTF.

This clone was picked up many times. The read comes to an end 3 residues before the CDR3 does, leaving the germline J gene to fill in the end. The chain carries TRBV29-1 and TRBJ2-5; unclear D gene. CDR3 length equals 10 residues. Germline V lookup: CDR1 SQVTM, CDR2 ANQGSEA. With 7 bases removed from V and 4 bases from J, the gap between germline ends came to 7 bases. The CDR3 protein is CSAARETQYF. CDR3 bases read: TGCAGCGCCGCTAGAGAGACC. The entire variable domain, with the rest obtained from reference TRBV29-1 and TRBJ2-5, is as follows: SAVISQKPSRDICQRGTSLTIQCQVDSQVTMMFWYRQQPGQSLTLIATANQGSEATYESGFVIDKFPISRPNLTFSTLTVSNMSPEDSSIYLCSAARETQYFGPGTRLLVL.

At least ten counts were recorded for this clone. The CDR3 is cut off 3 residues early in the read; its end comes from the germline J gene. The chain has TRBV29-1 and TRBJ1-1; maybe TRBD1 (5 bases). In germline, CDR1 is SQVTM, CDR2 ANQGSEA. V was shortened by 4 bases and J by 4 bases, with 16 bases between the two germline ends. The CDR3 is made up of 14 amino acids. The covered CDR3 bases are TGCAGCGTTGGAAGGGCCCAGGGCGGCACTGAA. This codes for CSVGRAQGGTE. The complete CDR3 protein is CSVGRAQGGTEAFF.

This clone was recorded at least ten times. Read coverage stops 3 residues before the CDR3 terminus; the germline J gene supplies the remainder. The J gene is TRBJ2-1, the V gene TRBV9; 10 positions agree with TRBD2. The junction had 4 bases not matched to a gene; V was cut back by 0 bases and J by 1 base. CDR3 length: 17 amino acids. Germline V CDR1 and CDR2: SGDLS, YYNGEE. This chain's CDR3 is CASSVELAGESYNEQFF. CDR3 DNA (partial): TGTGCCAGCAGCGTAGAGCTAGCGGGGGAATCCTACAATGAG.

In regard to this clone: Read data end 3 residues before the CDR3 end; the end is taken from the germline J gene. The chain combines TRBV7-2 with TRBJ2-3; tentative D call: TRBD2 (6 bases). The germline V gene encodes CDR1 SGHTA and CDR2 FQGNSA. The CDR3 contains 15 residues. V lost 4 bases and J lost 1, with 12 bases in between. The sequenced part of the CDR3 DNA is TGTGCCAGCAGCTCAAGAGTAGCGGGCACAGATACG. It codes for CASSSRVAGTDT. In full, the CDR3 reads CASSSRVAGTDTQYF.

This clone has at least ten counts. At one of its ends the junction is not consistent with the germline gene, which may arise from a read error. The read ends 3 residues early relative to the CDR3; the germline J gene fills the gap. V and J are TRBV20-1 and TRBJ1-4; 11 bases are a match to TRBD1. Germline CDR1 DFQATT, CDR2 SNEGSKA (reference sequence). This CDR3 contains 13 residues. Partial CDR3 DNA: TGCAGTGCTGGGACAGGGGGGAATGGAAAA. The encoded protein is CSAGTGGNGK. The whole CDR3 sequence reads CSAGTGGNGKLFF.

This clone was seen more than once but under ten times. The missing CDR3 end, 3 residues past where the read stops, is filled in from the germline J gene. J is TRBJ1-2 and V is TRBV7-3; tentatively, D is TRBD1 (6 bases). Germline-derived CDR1 and CDR2 are SGHTA and FQGTGA. This CDR3 region has 18 residues. V lost 3 bases, J lost 4 bases, and 24 bases lay in between. The DNA read from the CDR3 is TGTGCCAGCAGCTTCCCCTGGGGGGGGCTCATCGACCTCTATGGC. As protein: CASSFPWGGLIDLYG. The entire CDR3 sequence reads CASSFPWGGLIDLYGYTF.

This clone was seen at least ten times. The read ends 3 residues shy of where the CDR3 ends; the end is completed using the germline J gene. This sample also contains other DNA sequences that code for the same CDR3. The chain recombines TRBV7-9 with TRBJ2-5, with 7 positions matching TRBD2. This CDR3 has 14 residues. Germline V gene data show CDR1 as SEHNR and CDR2 as FQNEAQ (reference sequence). The V segment lost 1 base and the J segment 2 bases; nucleotides outside the gene matches: 1. CDR3 DNA (partial): TGTGCCAGCAGCTTAGGGGGGGGACAAGAGACC. It codes for CASSLGGGQET. Given in full, the CDR3 is CASSLGGGQETQYF.